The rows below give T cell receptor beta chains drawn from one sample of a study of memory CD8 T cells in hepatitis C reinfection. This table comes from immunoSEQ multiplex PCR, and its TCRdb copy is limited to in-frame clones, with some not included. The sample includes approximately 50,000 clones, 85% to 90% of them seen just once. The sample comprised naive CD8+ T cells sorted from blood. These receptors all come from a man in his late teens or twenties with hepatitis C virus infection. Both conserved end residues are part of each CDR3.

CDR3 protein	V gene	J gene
CASSSPSTGGTYEQYF	TRBV5-4	TRBJ2-7
CASSYSKRGGTGELFF	TRBV6-5	TRBJ2-2
CASSETGTPYNEQFF	TRBV5-4	TRBJ2-1
CASSSGPLPPYEQYF	TRBV11-2	TRBJ2-7
CASSLPGGSSQPQHF	TRBV23-1	TRBJ1-5
CASSSTEIGNEQFF	TRBV5-4	TRBJ2-1
CASSEHRAHYGYTF	TRBV2	TRBJ1-2
CASSFGRGGWDEQFF	TRBV27	TRBJ2-1
CATSRERSRSYEQYF	TRBV15	TRBJ2-7
CASSQISWQVLFGYTF	TRBV23-1	TRBJ1-2
CASSFRTGPPYEQYF	TRBV7-9	TRBJ2-7
CASGGSASYEQYF	TRBV25-1	TRBJ2-7
CSARDLGHNFF	TRBV20-1	TRBJ1-1
CASSRQGVSSPLHF	TRBV6-5	TRBJ1-6
CASSQEQVDYGYTF	TRBV4-1	TRBJ1-2
CASSHGQMNTEAFF	TRBV19	TRBJ1-1
CAWLEYTEAFF	TRBV30	TRBJ1-1
CASSPGPEKPGTGVYEQYF	TRBV28	TRBJ2-7
CASTPVGGNGGELFF	TRBV7-9	TRBJ2-2
CASSFRGSYNEQFF	TRBV27	TRBJ2-1
CSVEEEAGTGELFF	TRBV29-1	TRBJ2-2
CASGLTATNEKLFF	TRBV9	TRBJ1-4
CASSQGSVSYEQYF	TRBV4-1	TRBJ2-7
CASSISADQETQYF	TRBV19	TRBJ2-5
CASSQEDMTYNEQFF	TRBV4-1	TRBJ2-1
CASSLGAGGVFF	TRBV7-2	TRBJ2-1
CASSAKGEGQPQHF	TRBV27	TRBJ1-5
CASSYERVGKNIQYF	TRBV6-6	TRBJ2-4
CATEAGGESLPQHF	TRBV6-1	TRBJ1-5
CASSRINGDTQYF	TRBV6-5	TRBJ2-3
CASSPQGYEQYF	TRBV5-4	TRBJ2-7
CASSERPGGRYNEQFF	TRBV2	TRBJ2-1
CASSESGTADDTQYF	TRBV9	TRBJ2-3
CASSPTGRVDYGYTF	TRBV11-2	TRBJ1-2
CASTQGPNEKLFF	TRBV2	TRBJ1-4
CATSRDMRNEQFF	TRBV15	TRBJ2-1
CASEEGAGGPSDTQYF	TRBV2	TRBJ2-3
CASSLGGLAARYEQYF	TRBV7-9	TRBJ2-7
CASSYLNGGELFF	TRBV6-5	TRBJ2-2
CASSSSGGWGYTF	TRBV27	TRBJ1-2
CASSFNGGQDYGYTF	TRBV28	TRBJ1-2
CASSQDRSGQAYNEQFF	TRBV4-3	TRBJ2-1
CASSLGTSGLHNEQFF	TRBV10-1	TRBJ2-1
CASSGGGMNTEAFF	TRBV5-1	TRBJ1-1
CSVLGGLAGGNEQFF	TRBV29-1	TRBJ2-1